This T cell receptor beta chain was observed in a study of CD8+CD57+ T cells in acquired aplastic anemia (dated by TCRdb to the late 2010s). With regard to the full study: A mean of about 3.2 ug of DNA, ranging from roughly 0.18 to 30 ug, was extracted from sorted CD4+ and CD8+ cells. Healthy donor samples averaged about 9.8 million reads for CD4+ and 11 million to 13 million for CD8+ cells. Overall results and qualifications from the work: Between patients and healthy controls, no significant difference in CD8+ Simpson's diversity was found (P=0.060). About 29 CD8+ CDR3 sequences were found to be shared between patients and controls, but these sequences appeared to be highly expressed in patients and within the immunodominant clones of the patients.

TCR repertoires of sorted CD4+ and CD8+ blood T cells from severe aplastic anemia patients and healthy subjects were deep-sequenced in the study. Ficoll-Paque density gradient centrifugation was used to isolate peripheral blood mononuclear cells. Before DNA was extracted, CD4+ and CD8+ T cells were sorted using either FACS or magnetic beads. In the case of this clonotype: Its antigen is currently not known. Base qualities are not at hand, and no much larger clone is one base apart.

Genomic DNA served as template for TCR beta VDJ combination and CDR3 sequence profiling. An Illumina HiSeq 2000 was used for TCR repertoire sequencing. In the source study's methods: TRBV/TRBJ rearrangement plots, CDR3 size and DJ length profiles, and Simpson's diversity index were used to assess repertoires. The immunodominant clone was defined as the most abundant DNA sequence in deep sequencing data. CDR3 amino acid sequences were checked for sharing between subjects and were compared against published repertoires and the VDJdb database. The raw public data were reprocessed by TCRdb itself: fastp quality trimming at Q25, MiXCR clonotype calling, in-frame beta chains only. One record per CDR3 amino acid sequence lists the most common genes and DNA. The V and J calls here are based on TCRdb, not the publication. The sample records some 180,000 distinct CDR3 sequences, 45% to 50% of which are singletons. Under 3% of the sample goes to the ten largest clones.

The clonotype was recovered from a human donor in good health. Sequenced material: sorted CD4+, CD8+, or CD8+CD57+ T cells (not recorded which) from PBMCs.

The CDR3 protein is CASGTQAGVDIQYF. The bases are TGTGCCAGCGGAACACAAGCTGGAGTGGACATTCAGTACTTC. The rearranged chain carries TRBV5-6 and TRBJ2-4; the D gene identity is not certain. The germline V gene supplies CDR1 SGHDT and CDR2 YYEEEE. The CDR3 holds 14 amino acids from the cysteine to the phenylalanine. The only DNA kept is the CDR3, 42 bases in frame from the first base. V lost 7 bases and J lost 8 bases; the stretch between them is 19 bases long.